This TCR beta chain stems from a study of blood T cell repertoires in COVID-19. Overall study: Collection of acute and convalescent COVID-19 samples took place in the United States, Italy and Spain. The analysed material was cDNA or gDNA that came from T cells, B-cell-depleted T cells, or PBMCs.

V was cut by 4 bases and J by 4 bases, with 14 bases left in between. The V gene's germline CDR1 is SGDLS and CDR2 YYNGEE. CDR3 length equals 15 residues. The sample holds a few counts of this clone. Authors' analysis steps: The assay estimated nucleated cells by amplifying reference gene primers. The table came from immunoSEQ multiplex PCR; TCRdb's copy has only in-frame clones and leaves some out. V, J and clone size reflect that table, while D and trimming were determined from the DNA. In the table there are 95,000 to 150,000 clones, around 83% of which are singletons. Sequenced sample: peripheral blood. The clonotype originates from a man aged 55 to 69 with acute or convalescent COVID-19. The chain has TRBV9 and TRBJ1-4, with D perhaps matching TRBD1 (5 bases). The CDR3 region is CASSPRGLNNEKLFF. CDR3 coding DNA: TGTGCCAGCAGCCCTCGGGGACTTAATAATGAAAAACTGTTTTTT.